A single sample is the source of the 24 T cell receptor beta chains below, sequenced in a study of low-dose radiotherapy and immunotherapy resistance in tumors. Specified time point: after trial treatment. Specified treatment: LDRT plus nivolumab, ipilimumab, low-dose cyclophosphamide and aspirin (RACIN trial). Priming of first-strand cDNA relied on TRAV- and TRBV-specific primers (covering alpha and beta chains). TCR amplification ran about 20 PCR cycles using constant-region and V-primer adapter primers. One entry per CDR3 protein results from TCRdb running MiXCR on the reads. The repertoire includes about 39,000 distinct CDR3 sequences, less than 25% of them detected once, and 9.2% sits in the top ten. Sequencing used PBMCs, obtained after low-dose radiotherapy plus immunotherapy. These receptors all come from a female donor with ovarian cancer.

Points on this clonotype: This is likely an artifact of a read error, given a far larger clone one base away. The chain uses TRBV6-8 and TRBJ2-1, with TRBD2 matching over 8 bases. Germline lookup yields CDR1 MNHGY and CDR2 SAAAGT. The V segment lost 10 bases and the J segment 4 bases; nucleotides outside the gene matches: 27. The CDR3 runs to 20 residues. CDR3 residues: CATNHRLAKELTALYNEQFF. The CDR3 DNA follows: TGTGCCACCAACCACAGACTAGCGAAGGAGCTGACTGCCCTATACAATGAGCAGTTCTTC.

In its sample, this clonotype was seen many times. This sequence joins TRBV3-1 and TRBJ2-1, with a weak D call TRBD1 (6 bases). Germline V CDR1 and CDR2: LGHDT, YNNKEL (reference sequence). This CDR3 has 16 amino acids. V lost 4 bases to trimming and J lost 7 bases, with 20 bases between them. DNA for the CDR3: TGTGCCAGCAGCCCCCGACTCAGGGGATCGGATAATGAGCAGTTCTTC. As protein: CASSPRLRGSDNEQFF.

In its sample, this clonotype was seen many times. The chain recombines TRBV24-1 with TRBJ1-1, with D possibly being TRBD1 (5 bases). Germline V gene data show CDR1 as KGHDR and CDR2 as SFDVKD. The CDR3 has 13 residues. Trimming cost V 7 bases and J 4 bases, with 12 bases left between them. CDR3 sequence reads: CATSSGFATEAFF. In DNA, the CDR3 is TGTGCCACCAGCTCAGGGTTCGCCACTGAAGCTTTCTTT.

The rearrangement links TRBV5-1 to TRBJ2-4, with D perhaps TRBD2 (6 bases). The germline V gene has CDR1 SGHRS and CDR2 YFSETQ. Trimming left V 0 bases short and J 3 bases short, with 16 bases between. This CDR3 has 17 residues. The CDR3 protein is CASSLGWGDEGKNIQYF. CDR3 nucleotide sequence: TGCGCCAGCAGCTTGGGCTGGGGGGATGAGGGCAAAAACATTCAGTACTTC.

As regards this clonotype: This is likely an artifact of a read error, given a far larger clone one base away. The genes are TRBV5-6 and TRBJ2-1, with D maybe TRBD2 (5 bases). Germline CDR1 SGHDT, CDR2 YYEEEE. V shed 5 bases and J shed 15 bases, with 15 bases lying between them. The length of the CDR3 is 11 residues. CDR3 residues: CASSAAVAWFF. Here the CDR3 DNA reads TGTGCCAGCAGTGCCGCGGTAGCGTGGTTCTTC.

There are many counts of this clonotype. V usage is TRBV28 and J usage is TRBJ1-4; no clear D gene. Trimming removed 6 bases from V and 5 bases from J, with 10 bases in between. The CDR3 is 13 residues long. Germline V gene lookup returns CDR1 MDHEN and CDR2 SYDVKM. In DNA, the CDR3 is TGTGCCAGCAGCCCCGGATTCAATGAAAAACTGTTTTTT. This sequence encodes CASSPGFNEKLFF. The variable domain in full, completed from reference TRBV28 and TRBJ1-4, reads DVKVTQSSRYLVKRTGEKVFLECVQDMDHENMFWYRQDPGLGLRLIYFSYDVKMKEKGDIPEGYSVSREKKERFSLILESASTNQTSMYLCASSPGFNEKLFFGSGTQLSVL.

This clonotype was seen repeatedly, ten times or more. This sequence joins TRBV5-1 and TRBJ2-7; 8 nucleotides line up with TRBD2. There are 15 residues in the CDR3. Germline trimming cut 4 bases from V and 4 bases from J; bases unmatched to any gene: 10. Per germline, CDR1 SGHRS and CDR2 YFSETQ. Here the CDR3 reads CASSRGGQETYEQYF. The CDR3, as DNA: TGCGCCAGCAGCCGGGGGGGACAAGAGACTTACGAGCAGTACTTC.

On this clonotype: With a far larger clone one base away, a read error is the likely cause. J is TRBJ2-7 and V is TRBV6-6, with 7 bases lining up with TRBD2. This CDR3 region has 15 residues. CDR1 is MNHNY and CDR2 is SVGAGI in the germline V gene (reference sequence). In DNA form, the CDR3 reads TGTGCCAGCAGATACTCCGCGGGGGTACGCTACGAGCAGTACTTC. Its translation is CASRYSAGVRYEQYF.

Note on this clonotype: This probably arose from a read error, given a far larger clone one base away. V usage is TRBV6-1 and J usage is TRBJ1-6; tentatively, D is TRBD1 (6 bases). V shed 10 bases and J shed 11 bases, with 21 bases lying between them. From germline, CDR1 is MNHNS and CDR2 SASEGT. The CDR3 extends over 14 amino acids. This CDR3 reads CAIRKTGGEAPLHF. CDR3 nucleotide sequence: TGTGCCATCAGAAAGACAGGCGGGGAGGCACCCCTCCACTTT.

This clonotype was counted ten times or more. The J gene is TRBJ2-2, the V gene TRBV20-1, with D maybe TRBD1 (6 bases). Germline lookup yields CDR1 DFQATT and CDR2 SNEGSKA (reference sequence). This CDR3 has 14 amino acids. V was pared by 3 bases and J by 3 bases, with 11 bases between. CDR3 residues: CSASKQGYTGELFF. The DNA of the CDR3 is TGCAGTGCTAGTAAACAGGGCTACACCGGGGAGCTGTTTTTT.

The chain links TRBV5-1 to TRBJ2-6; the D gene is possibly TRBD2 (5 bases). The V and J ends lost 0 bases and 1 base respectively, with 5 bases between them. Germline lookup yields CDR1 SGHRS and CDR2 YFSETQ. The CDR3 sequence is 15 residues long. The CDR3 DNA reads TGCGCCAGCAGCTTGGGGGAGTCTGGGGCCAACGTCCTGACTTTC. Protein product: CASSLGESGANVLTF.

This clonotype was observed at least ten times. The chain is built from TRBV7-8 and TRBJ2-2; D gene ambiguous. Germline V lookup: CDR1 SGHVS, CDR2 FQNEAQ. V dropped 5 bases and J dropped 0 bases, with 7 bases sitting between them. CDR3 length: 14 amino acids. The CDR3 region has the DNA TGTGCCAGCAGCAACCCAACGAACACCGGGGAGCTGTTTTTT. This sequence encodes CASSNPTNTGELFF.

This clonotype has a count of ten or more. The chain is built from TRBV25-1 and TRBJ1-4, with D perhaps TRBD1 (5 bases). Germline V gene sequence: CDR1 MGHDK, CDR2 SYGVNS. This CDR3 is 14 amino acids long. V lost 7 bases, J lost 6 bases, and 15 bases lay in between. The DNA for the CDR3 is TGTGCCAGCACCGCCACAGGAGCCTATGAAAAACTGTTTTTT. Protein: CASTATGAYEKLFF.

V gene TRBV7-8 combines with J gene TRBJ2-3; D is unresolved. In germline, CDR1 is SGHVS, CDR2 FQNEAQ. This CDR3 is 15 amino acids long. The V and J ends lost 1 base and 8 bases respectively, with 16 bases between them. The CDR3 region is CASSLEGLLGGTQYF. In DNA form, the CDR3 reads TGTGCCAGCAGCTTAGAGGGTCTGCTGGGCGGTACGCAGTATTTT.

The CDR3 reads CASSPGEAAKNIQYF. CDR3 sequence (DNA): TGTGCCAGCTCACCAGGGGAGGCAGCCAAAAACATTCAGTACTTC. The chain is built from TRBV18 and TRBJ2-4; a possible D gene is TRBD2 (6 bases). The V and J ends lost 2 bases and 0 bases respectively, with 8 bases between them. CDR3 length: 15 residues. Germline lookup yields CDR1 KGHSH and CDR2 LQKENI.

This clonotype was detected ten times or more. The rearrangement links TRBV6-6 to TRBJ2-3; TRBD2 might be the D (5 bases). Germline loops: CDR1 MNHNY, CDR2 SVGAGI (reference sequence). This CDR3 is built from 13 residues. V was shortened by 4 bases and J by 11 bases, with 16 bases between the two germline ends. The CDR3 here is CASSSDEGRRQYF. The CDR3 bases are TGTGCCAGCAGTTCGGACGAGGGTAGAAGGCAGTATTTT.

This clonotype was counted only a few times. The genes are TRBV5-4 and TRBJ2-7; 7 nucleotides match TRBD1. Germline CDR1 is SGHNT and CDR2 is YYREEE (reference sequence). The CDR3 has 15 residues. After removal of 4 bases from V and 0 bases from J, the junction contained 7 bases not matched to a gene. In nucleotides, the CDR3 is TGTGCCAGCAGCCCGGGACAGACGAGCTCCTACGAGCAGTACTTC. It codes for CASSPGQTSSYEQYF.

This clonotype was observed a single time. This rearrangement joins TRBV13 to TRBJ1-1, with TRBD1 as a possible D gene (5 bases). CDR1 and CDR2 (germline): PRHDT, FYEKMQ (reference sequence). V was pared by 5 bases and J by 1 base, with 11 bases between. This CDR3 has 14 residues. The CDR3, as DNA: TGTGCCAGCAGCCGGGGACGGCCGAACACTGAAGCTTTCTTT. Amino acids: CASSRGRPNTEAFF. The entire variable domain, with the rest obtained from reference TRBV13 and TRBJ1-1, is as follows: AAGVIQSPRHLIKEKRETATLKCYPIPRHDTVYWYQQGPGQDPQFLISFYEKMQSDKGSIPDRFSAQQFSDYHSELNMSSLELGDSALYFCASSRGRPNTEAFFGQGTRLTVV.

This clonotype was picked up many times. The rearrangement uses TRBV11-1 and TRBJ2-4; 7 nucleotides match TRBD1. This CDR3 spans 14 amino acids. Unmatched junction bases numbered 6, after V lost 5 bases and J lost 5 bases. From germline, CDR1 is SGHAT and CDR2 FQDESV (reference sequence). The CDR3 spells CASSQGDWENIQYF. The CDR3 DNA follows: TGTGCCAGCAGCCAGGGGGATTGGGAAAACATTCAGTACTTC. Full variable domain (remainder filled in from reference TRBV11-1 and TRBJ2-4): EAEVAQSPRYKITEKSQAVAFWCDPISGHATLYWYRQILGQGPELLVQFQDESVVDDSQLPKDRFSAERLKGVDSTLKIQPAELGDSAMYLCASSQGDWENIQYFGAGTRLSVL.

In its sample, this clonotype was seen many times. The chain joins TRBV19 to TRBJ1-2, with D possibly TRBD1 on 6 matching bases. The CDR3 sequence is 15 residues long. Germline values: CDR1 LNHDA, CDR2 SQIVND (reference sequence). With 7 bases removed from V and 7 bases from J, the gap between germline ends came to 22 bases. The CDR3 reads CASTYRDVAVGGYTF. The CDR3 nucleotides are TGTGCCAGTACCTACAGGGATGTGGCTGTCGGTGGCTACACCTTC.

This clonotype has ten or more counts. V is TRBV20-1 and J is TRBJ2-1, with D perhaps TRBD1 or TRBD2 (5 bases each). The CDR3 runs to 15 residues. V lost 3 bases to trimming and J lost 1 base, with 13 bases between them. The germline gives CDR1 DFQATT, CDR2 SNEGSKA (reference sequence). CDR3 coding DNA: TGCAGTGCTAGGGGCCGGGACCTATCCTACAATGAGCAGTTCTTC. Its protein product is CSARGRDLSYNEQFF.

This CDR3 reads CASSVRQGLREQYF. The CDR3 DNA sequence: TGTGCCAGCAGCGTACGACAGGGTCTCCGCGAGCAGTACTTC. J is TRBJ2-7 and V is TRBV5-6; 7 positions match TRBD1. The germline V gene has CDR1 SGHDT and CDR2 YYEEEE. The CDR3 is 14 residues long. J gave up 6 bases and V 4 bases, and 10 bases lay outside the gene matches. Complete variable domain (other parts from reference TRBV5-6 and TRBJ2-7): DAGVTQSPTHLIKTRGQQVTLRCSPKSGHDTVSWYQQALGQGPQFIFQYYEEEERQRGNFPDRFSGHQFPNYSSELNVNALLLGDSALYLCASSVRQGLREQYFGPGTRLTVT.

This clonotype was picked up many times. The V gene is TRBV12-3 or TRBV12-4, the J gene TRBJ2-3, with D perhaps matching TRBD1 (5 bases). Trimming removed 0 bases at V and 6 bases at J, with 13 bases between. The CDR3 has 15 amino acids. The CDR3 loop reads CASSLAIKPGDTQYF. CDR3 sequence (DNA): TGTGCCAGCAGTTTAGCTATCAAGCCAGGGGATACGCAGTATTTT.

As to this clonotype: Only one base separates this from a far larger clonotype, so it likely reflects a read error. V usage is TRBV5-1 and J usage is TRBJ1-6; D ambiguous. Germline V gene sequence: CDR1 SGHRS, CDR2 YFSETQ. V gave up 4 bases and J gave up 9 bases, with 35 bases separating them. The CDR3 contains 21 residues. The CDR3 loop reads CASSQDGEKEAYNEGGSPLHF. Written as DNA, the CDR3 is TGCGCCAGCAGCCAAGATGGAGAAAAGGAGGCCTATAACGAGGGTGGTTCACCCCTCCACTTT.